These T cell receptor beta chains were read from a single sample in a study of siplizumab effects on memory and regulatory T cells. Clones were sequenced by immunoSEQ multiplex PCR, and TCRdb holds only the in-frame ones, with some missing. The table has some 62,000 clones, roughly 85% seen once. Sequencing used memory CD4+ T cells sorted from blood. All receptors derive from a human donor in good health. Both conserved end residues are part of each CDR3. The D gene is left open where the match is weak. Clone size, where shown, is once, few, many, or a class for clones that have expanded.

CDR3 DNA: TGTGCCAGCAGGAGGACAGGGGCGAATTCACCCCTCCACTTT; CDR3 protein: CASRRTGANSPLHF; clone size: NA; J gene: TRBJ1-6; V gene: TRBV2; D gene: TRBD1
CDR3 DNA: TGTGCCAGCAGCCGCGGGACTAGCGGGGGCCACGGGGCAGATACGCAGTATTTT; CDR3 protein: CASSRGTSGGHGADTQYF; clone size: once; J gene: TRBJ2-3; V gene: TRBV5-4; D gene: TRBD2
CDR3 DNA: TGTGCCAGTAGTATCGCGGCGGGGCTCACAGATACGCAGTATTTT; CDR3 protein: CASSIAAGLTDTQYF; clone size: NA; J gene: TRBJ2-3; V gene: TRBV19; D gene: NA
CDR3 DNA: TGTGCCAGCAGCCAAGAAAGGGTTGGGACTGAAGCTTTCTTT; CDR3 protein: CASSQERVGTEAFF; clone size: once; J gene: TRBJ1-1; V gene: TRBV4-2; D gene: NA
CDR3 DNA: TGTGCCAGCAGCCCTAGTACAGGGGCATCGGTAAATTCACCCCTCCACTTT; CDR3 protein: CASSPSTGASVNSPLHF; clone size: few; J gene: TRBJ1-6; V gene: TRBV11-2; D gene: TRBD1
CDR3 DNA: TGTGCCAGCAGCGAGGGGCCTACTAACTATGGCTACACCTTC; CDR3 protein: CASSEGPTNYGYTF; clone size: NA; J gene: TRBJ1-2; V gene: TRBV11-2; D gene: NA
CDR3 DNA: TGTGCCAGCAGCGTAGGTGGGTCTGGGGCCAACGTCCTGACTTTC; CDR3 protein: CASSVGGSGANVLTF; clone size: NA; J gene: TRBJ2-6; V gene: TRBV9; D gene: NA
CDR3 DNA: TGTGCCATCCAAGGTCATCAGGAAGAGACCCAGTACTTC; CDR3 protein: CAIQGHQEETQYF; clone size: NA; J gene: TRBJ2-5; V gene: TRBV10-3; D gene: NA
CDR3 DNA: TGTGCCAGCAGCCACGGCGAACAGAACACTGAAGCTTTCTTT; CDR3 protein: CASSHGEQNTEAFF; clone size: NA; J gene: TRBJ1-1; V gene: TRBV6-5; D gene: NA
CDR3 DNA: TGTGCCACCAGCAAAGGGACAGGCTACGAGCAGTACTTC; CDR3 protein: CATSKGTGYEQYF; clone size: NA; J gene: TRBJ2-7; V gene: TRBV15; D gene: TRBD1
CDR3 DNA: TGTGCCAGCAGCTTGCAGAGATCATTCTATGGCTACACCTTC; CDR3 protein: CASSLQRSFYGYTF; clone size: NA; J gene: TRBJ1-2; V gene: TRBV7-2; D gene: NA
CDR3 DNA: TGTGCCAGCAGGGGACTAGCGCTCAACACCGGGGAGCTGTTTTTT; CDR3 protein: CASRGLALNTGELFF; clone size: NA; J gene: TRBJ2-2; V gene: TRBV6-1; D gene: TRBD2
CDR3 DNA: TGTGCCAGCAGTTACCCGGCGGCCTACGAGCAGTACTTC; CDR3 protein: CASSYPAAYEQYF; clone size: once; J gene: TRBJ2-7; V gene: TRBV6-6; D gene: NA
CDR3 DNA: TGTGCCAGTAGTTCCTTAGCGGGGGCCACCCGAGAGCAGTTCTTC; CDR3 protein: CASSSLAGATREQFF; clone size: NA; J gene: TRBJ2-1; V gene: TRBV19; D gene: TRBD2
CDR3 DNA: TGTGCCAGCTCACCGACGGGGACAGGGGGGTACGAGCAGTACTTC; CDR3 protein: CASSPTGTGGYEQYF; clone size: NA; J gene: TRBJ2-7; V gene: TRBV18; D gene: TRBD1
CDR3 DNA: TGTGCCAGTAGTATGGAATACAGGATAGGAGGCTACACCTTC; CDR3 protein: CASSMEYRIGGYTF; clone size: NA; J gene: TRBJ1-2; V gene: TRBV19; D gene: NA
CDR3 DNA: TGCGCCAGCAGCCCCAGGACACCCCCGGTTGGGGAAAAACTGTTTTTT; CDR3 protein: CASSPRTPPVGEKLFF; clone size: few; J gene: TRBJ1-4; V gene: TRBV5-1; D gene: NA
CDR3 DNA: TGTGCCAGCAGCTTGGTTGCAGGGAGCGGGGCGAGCACAGATACGCAGTATTTT; CDR3 protein: CASSLVAGSGASTDTQYF; clone size: NA; J gene: TRBJ2-3; V gene: TRBV5-5; D gene: TRBD2
CDR3 DNA: TGTGCCAGCAGGCCGGGCCTCACTTGGGAGACCCAGTACTTC; CDR3 protein: CASRPGLTWETQYF; clone size: NA; J gene: TRBJ2-5; V gene: TRBV6-5; D gene: NA
CDR3 DNA: TGTGCCAGCTCACCAAACCCGGGGGTTAGCGACGAGCAGTACTTC; CDR3 protein: CASSPNPGVSDEQYF; clone size: NA; J gene: TRBJ2-7; V gene: TRBV18; D gene: NA
CDR3 DNA: TGTGCCAGCAGTTGGGGGGAGACCCAGTACTTC; CDR3 protein: CASSWGETQYF; clone size: NA; J gene: TRBJ2-5; V gene: TRBV27; D gene: NA
CDR3 DNA: TGTGCCAGCAGCGTCAGGAGGGGGTCCTACGAGCAGTACTTC; CDR3 protein: CASSVRRGSYEQYF; clone size: NA; J gene: TRBJ2-7; V gene: TRBV7-9; D gene: NA
CDR3 DNA: TGTGCCAGCAGCTTGGGAGGGACTGTGAGCTCCTACGAGCAGTACTTC; CDR3 protein: CASSLGGTVSSYEQYF; clone size: NA; J gene: TRBJ2-7; V gene: TRBV5-6; D gene: NA
CDR3 DNA: TGTGCCAGCTCACCGACCGTGGAAGGCTCCGGAAACACCATATATTTT; CDR3 protein: CASSPTVEGSGNTIYF; clone size: NA; J gene: TRBJ1-3; V gene: TRBV18; D gene: NA
CDR3 DNA: TGTGCCAGCAGCTTACAGGGTGTGACCCAGTACTTC; CDR3 protein: CASSLQGVTQYF; clone size: NA; J gene: TRBJ2-5; V gene: TRBV7-2; D gene: NA
CDR3 DNA: TGCAGCGTTGAGAGACCCGGGGGCGCCGATGGCTACACCTTC; CDR3 protein: CSVERPGGADGYTF; clone size: few; J gene: TRBJ1-2; V gene: TRBV29-1; D gene: NA
CDR3 DNA: TGTGCCAGCAGCCCCATTGCGGGGGGGCAAACAGATACGCAGTATTTT; CDR3 protein: CASSPIAGGQTDTQYF; clone size: once; J gene: TRBJ2-3; V gene: TRBV11-2; D gene: TRBD2
CDR3 DNA: TGTGCCAGCAGGACAGGGGAACAGGCTGAAGCTTTCTTT; CDR3 protein: CASRTGEQAEAFF; clone size: few; J gene: TRBJ1-1; V gene: TRBV28; D gene: TRBD1
CDR3 DNA: TGTGCCGTCCGAGGAGCTCAGGGACATGGCTACACCTTC; CDR3 protein: CAVRGAQGHGYTF; clone size: once; J gene: TRBJ1-2; V gene: TRBV7-7; D gene: NA
CDR3 DNA: TGTGCCAGTAGCTCACAGGGATCCTATGATGGTTCACCCCTCCACTTT; CDR3 protein: CASSSQGSYDGSPLHF; clone size: NA; J gene: TRBJ1-6; V gene: TRBV19; D gene: NA
CDR3 DNA: TGTGCCAGCAGCTTAGCGGTGGGCCGGGAACCCTCCTACGAGCAGTACTTC; CDR3 protein: CASSLAVGREPSYEQYF; clone size: NA; J gene: TRBJ2-7; V gene: TRBV7-8; D gene: NA
CDR3 DNA: TGTGCCTGCGGGGGGAGGGGCGAGCAGTACTTC; CDR3 protein: CACGGRGEQYF; clone size: NA; J gene: TRBJ2-7; V gene: TRBV30; D gene: TRBD2
CDR3 DNA: TGTGCCAGCAGCTTTCAGACAGGGCGTAATGAAAAACTGTTTTTT; CDR3 protein: CASSFQTGRNEKLFF; clone size: NA; J gene: TRBJ1-4; V gene: TRBV7-8; D gene: TRBD1
CDR3 DNA: TGTGCCAGCAGTTACTCAGGACTAGCGGGGGGGCAACAGTACTTC; CDR3 protein: CASSYSGLAGGQQYF; clone size: NA; J gene: TRBJ2-7; V gene: TRBV6-5; D gene: TRBD2
CDR3 DNA: TGTGCCAGCAGCTCGATCGGACCCGGACCGTATGGCTACACCTTC; CDR3 protein: CASSSIGPGPYGYTF; clone size: NA; J gene: TRBJ1-2; V gene: TRBV11-2; D gene: NA
CDR3 DNA: TGTGCCAGCAGCCCAAACGGGGCGGATACGCAGTATTTT; CDR3 protein: CASSPNGADTQYF; clone size: NA; J gene: TRBJ2-3; V gene: TRBV11-2; D gene: NA
CDR3 DNA: TGTGCCAGCAGCGTAGAGGGGGGGTCCAACGATCAGCCCCAGCATTTT; CDR3 protein: CASSVEGGSNDQPQHF; clone size: NA; J gene: TRBJ1-5; V gene: TRBV9; D gene: NA
CDR3 DNA: TGTGCCAGCAGCTTAACCGCTAGGGGAGCTCAGCCCCAGCATTTT; CDR3 protein: CASSLTARGAQPQHF; clone size: NA; J gene: TRBJ1-5; V gene: TRBV7-2; D gene: NA
CDR3 DNA: TGTGCCAGCAGCTTGAGAACTAGCGGGGAAGAGACCCAGTACTTC; CDR3 protein: CASSLRTSGEETQYF; clone size: NA; J gene: TRBJ2-5; V gene: TRBV5-4; D gene: TRBD2
CDR3 DNA: TGTGCCAGCAGACCGACAGGGGGCTTCACTGAAGCTTTCTTT; CDR3 protein: CASRPTGGFTEAFF; clone size: NA; J gene: TRBJ1-1; V gene: TRBV2; D gene: TRBD1
CDR3 DNA: TGTGCCAGCAGCTGGGCGAGCGGGGGGGCAATTATCTACGAGCAGTACTTC; CDR3 protein: CASSWASGGAIIYEQYF; clone size: NA; J gene: TRBJ2-7; V gene: TRBV5-5; D gene: TRBD2
CDR3 DNA: TGTGCCAGCAGCTTGGGAGGACAGGGCTTGAACACTGAAGCTTTCTTT; CDR3 protein: CASSLGGQGLNTEAFF; clone size: few; J gene: TRBJ1-1; V gene: TRBV5-6; D gene: TRBD1
CDR3 DNA: TGCGCCAGCAGCAATCCGGGACAGGGGGTTAGCGAGCAGTACTTC; CDR3 protein: CASSNPGQGVSEQYF; clone size: NA; J gene: TRBJ2-7; V gene: TRBV5-1; D gene: TRBD1
CDR3 DNA: TGCGCCAGCAGCCAAGATGCAGGTGGAATGAACACTGAAGCTTTCTTT; CDR3 protein: CASSQDAGGMNTEAFF; clone size: NA; J gene: TRBJ1-1; V gene: TRBV4-3; D gene: NA
CDR3 DNA: TGTGCCAGTAGTATCCCGGGACAGAACTATGGCTACACCTTC; CDR3 protein: CASSIPGQNYGYTF; clone size: NA; J gene: TRBJ1-2; V gene: TRBV19; D gene: TRBD1
CDR3 DNA: TGTGCCAGCAGTTTATCAGGGGGGGTCGGCACTGAAGCTTTCTTT; CDR3 protein: CASSLSGGVGTEAFF; clone size: NA; J gene: TRBJ1-1; V gene: TRBV27; D gene: NA
CDR3 DNA: TGTGCCAGCAGTGAAGCGGGACTAGGGGCCAACGTCCTGACTTTC; CDR3 protein: CASSEAGLGANVLTF; clone size: NA; J gene: TRBJ2-6; V gene: TRBV6-1; D gene: TRBD2
CDR3 DNA: TGTGCCAGCAGGATCCCCAGCGGGGGGGCCCAGACGCAGTATTTT; CDR3 protein: CASRIPSGGAQTQYF; clone size: NA; J gene: TRBJ2-3; V gene: TRBV7-9; D gene: TRBD2
CDR3 DNA: TGTGCCAGCACCTATCGGGGGCATGGCTACACCTTC; CDR3 protein: CASTYRGHGYTF; clone size: NA; J gene: TRBJ1-2; V gene: TRBV6-5; D gene: NA
CDR3 DNA: TGCGCCAGCAGCCCCGGGGACCAGGGAAGGATTGGAGGCTACACCTTC; CDR3 protein: CASSPGDQGRIGGYTF; clone size: NA; J gene: TRBJ1-2; V gene: TRBV5-1; D gene: NA
CDR3 DNA: TGTGCCAGCAGTTACGGGACAAGTGGTCTCCCTTCACCCCTCCACTTT; CDR3 protein: CASSYGTSGLPSPLHF; clone size: NA; J gene: TRBJ1-6; V gene: TRBV6-5; D gene: NA
CDR3 DNA: TGTGCCAGCAGCTTAGTGGGGTTTTGGGGGAAAAACACCATATATTTT; CDR3 protein: CASSLVGFWGKNTIYF; clone size: NA; J gene: TRBJ1-3; V gene: TRBV7-2; D gene: NA
CDR3 DNA: TGTGCCAGCAGCCACGGCGAGCAGAGACTGTTTTTT; CDR3 protein: CASSHGEQRLFF; clone size: NA; J gene: TRBJ1-4; V gene: TRBV7-2; D gene: NA
CDR3 DNA: TGTGCCAGCAGCCAAGTAACTCTATACGACCGAGATGAGCAGTTCTTC; CDR3 protein: CASSQVTLYDRDEQFF; clone size: once; J gene: TRBJ2-1; V gene: TRBV14; D gene: NA
CDR3 DNA: TGTGCCAGCAGCGTAGACAACTCTGGAAACACCATATATTTT; CDR3 protein: CASSVDNSGNTIYF; clone size: few; J gene: TRBJ1-3; V gene: TRBV9; D gene: NA
CDR3 DNA: TGTGCCAGCAGCTTTGGGGGACAGGGGACTGAAGCTTTCTTT; CDR3 protein: CASSFGGQGTEAFF; clone size: NA; J gene: TRBJ1-1; V gene: TRBV7-3; D gene: TRBD1
CDR3 DNA: TGCGCCAGCAGCTTGGGCGCGGGAGACTCCTACAATGAGCAGTTCTTC; CDR3 protein: CASSLGAGDSYNEQFF; clone size: NA; J gene: TRBJ2-1; V gene: TRBV5-1; D gene: TRBD2